These 13 T cell receptor beta chains were sequenced from one sample in a study of T-cell memory formation after mild COVID-19. TCRdb called the 5' RACE reads again in MiXCR, with one record for every CDR3 protein. The sample contains under 550,000 distinct CDR3 sequences, about 20% of which appear only once. Sample: PBMCs or a T cell subset sorted from them (not recorded which). The receptors were gathered from an adult woman who had mild COVID-19 (a few samples of this study predate the infection). Cell type and time point are not known.

The chain recombines TRBV4-2 with TRBJ1-2; no clear D. Germline values: CDR1 LGHNA, CDR2 YNFKEQ. V lost 0 bases and J lost 4, with 3 bases in between. CDR3 length: 12 residues. CDR3 in DNA: TGTGCCAGCAGCCAAGATGCCTATGGCTACACCTTC. It encodes CASSQDAYGYTF.

V and J are TRBV5-1 and TRBJ2-5, with 15 bases that match TRBD2. The junction had 7 bases not matched to a gene; V was cut back by 0 bases and J by 4 bases. This CDR3 has 18 amino acids. CDR1 and CDR2 (germline): SGHRS, YFSETQ. The CDR3 reads CASSLEGLAGGVGETQYF. CDR3 sequence (DNA): TGCGCCAGCAGCTTGGAAGGACTAGCGGGAGGGGTTGGAGAGACCCAGTACTTC.

J is TRBJ2-5 and V is TRBV4-1, with D hard to call. In germline, CDR1 is MGHRA, CDR2 YSYEKL. The length of the CDR3 is 14 residues. V lost 1 base, J lost 4 bases, and 10 bases lay in between. The CDR3 here is CASSQGHGGETQYF. The CDR3 region has the DNA TGCGCCAGCAGCCAAGGGCACGGTGGAGAGACCCAGTACTTC.

A few counts support this clonotype. J is TRBJ1-1 and V is TRBV18; D call uncertain. Trimming took 2 bases from V and 3 from J, leaving 19 bases between them. This CDR3 contains 17 residues. Per germline, CDR1 KGHSH and CDR2 LQKENI. For the CDR3, the DNA is TGTGCCAGCTCACCAGTGTCTTGGTCATCGCAGGACACTGAAGCTTTCTTT. Protein: CASSPVSWSSQDTEAFF. The full variable domain, completed using reference TRBV18 and TRBJ1-1, is NAGVMQNPRHLVRRRGQEARLRCSPMKGHSHVYWYRQLPEEGLKFMVYLQKENIIDESGMPKERFSAEFPKEGPSILRIQQVVRGDSAAYFCASSPVSWSSQDTEAFFGQGTRLTVV.

This clonotype was seen only a few times. This sequence joins TRBV18 and TRBJ2-6; unclear D gene. With 1 base removed from V and 0 bases from J, the gap between germline ends came to 10 bases. CDR1 and CDR2 (germline): KGHSH, LQKENI. The CDR3 extends over 17 amino acids. In DNA, the CDR3 is TGTGCCAGCTCACCACTGGTGGAGAGCTCTGGGGCCAACGTCCTGACTTTC. Its translation: CASSPLVESSGANVLTF.

The table lists this clonotype with a few counts. An end of the junction differs from the germline gene, which may be a read error. The rearrangement links TRBV6-5 to TRBJ2-3; D is possibly TRBD1 (5 bases). From germline, CDR1 is MNHEY and CDR2 SVGAGI. The CDR3 covers 15 residues. Written as DNA, the CDR3 is TGTGCCTGCAGCAGGGTCGGTCTCAAGGGAGATACGCAGTATTTT. Residues: CACSRVGLKGDTQYF.

This clonotype occurred a few times. The gene calls are TRBV6-2 or TRBV6-3 and TRBJ2-2, with D hard to call. From germline, CDR1 is MNHEY and CDR2 SVGEGT. The CDR3 runs 13 residues. Between the trimmed V and J ends, which lost 7 bases and 5 bases, there was a span of 11 bases. This CDR3 reads CASTSPGTGELFF. CDR3 nucleotides: TGTGCCAGCACAAGCCCCGGGACCGGGGAGCTGTTTTTT.

This clonotype showed up just a few times. CDR3 in amino acids: CATSRDRGDEQYF. The CDR3 DNA follows: TGTGCCACCAGCCGGGACAGGGGCGACGAGCAGTACTTC. The chain links TRBV24-1 to TRBJ2-7; 10 bases map to TRBD1. V lost 7 bases to trimming and J lost 5 bases; unmatched junction nucleotides: 4. The CDR3 length is 13 residues. CDR1 is KGHDR, CDR2 SFDVKD, per germline.

This clonotype came up a few times. The J gene is TRBJ2-7, the V gene TRBV30; D unclear. In germline, CDR1 is GTSNPN, CDR2 SVGIG (reference sequence). Deletions cut 0 bases from V and 0 bases from J, with 12 bases between. This CDR3 is built from 15 residues. CDR3 sequence reads: CAWSVTASPSYEQYF. DNA of the CDR3: TGTGCCTGGAGTGTAACAGCTTCACCCTCCTACGAGCAGTACTTC.

Only a few counts were recorded for this clonotype. DNA for the CDR3: TGTGCCAGCAGCGCGATGAGGGGAAGCTCCTACGAGCAGTACTTC. Its translation is CASSAMRGSSYEQYF. The genes are TRBV2 and TRBJ2-7, with D possibly being TRBD1 or TRBD2 (5 bases each). Trimming took 6 bases from V and 0 from J, leaving 15 bases between them. This CDR3 is built from 15 residues. From germline, CDR1 is SNHLY and CDR2 FYNNEI.

This clonotype occurred many times. The V call is TRBV7-2, the J call TRBJ2-1; D gene uncertain. The CDR3 is made up of 14 amino acids. Germline lookup yields CDR1 SGHTA and CDR2 FQGNSA. Trimming removed 5 bases from V and 7 bases from J, with 15 bases in between. CDR3 residues: CASSDEPGRNEQFF. The DNA for the CDR3 is TGTGCCAGCAGCGACGAACCGGGTAGAAATGAGCAGTTCTTC. Full variable domain (missing parts from reference TRBV7-2 and TRBJ2-1): GAGVSQSPSNKVTEKGKDVELRCDPISGHTALYWYRQSLGQGLEFLIYFQGNSAPDKSGLPSDRFSAERTGGSVSTLTIQRTQQEDSAVYLCASSDEPGRNEQFFGPGTRLTVL.

This clonotype showed up many times. The chain joins TRBV9 to TRBJ2-2; D is uncertain. Germline values: CDR1 SGDLS, CDR2 YYNGEE. Trimming stripped 1 base from V and 7 bases from J, with 5 bases between. The CDR3 extends over 12 amino acids. CDR3 nucleotide sequence: TGTGCCAGCAGCGTATTTATCGGGGAGCTGTTTTTT. It translates to CASSVFIGELFF.

This rearrangement joins TRBV4-2 to TRBJ2-2, with D possibly matching TRBD2 (6 bases). V lost 0 bases, J lost 0 bases, and 14 bases lay in between. The CDR3 is 18 residues long. Germline-derived CDR1 and CDR2 are LGHNA and YNFKEQ. CDR3 sequence: CASSQDSKLASNTGELFF. The CDR3 nucleotides are TGTGCCAGCAGCCAAGATTCGAAACTAGCTTCGAACACCGGGGAGCTGTTTTTT.